This entry lists 3 T cell receptor beta chains sequenced from one sample in a study of PD-L1 blockade in urothelial cancer. Sequenced by immunoSEQ multiplex PCR; TCRdb stores in-frame clones only, minus some. The repertoire consists of about 72,000 clones, with around 85% occurring once and the leading ten covering under 15%. Time point meaning: pretreatment peripheral blood. The material was PBMCs, obtained around atezolizumab (anti-PD-L1) treatment. The receptors come from a man aged 60 to 69 with urothelial cancer.

The chain has TRBV11-3 and TRBJ1-2; a weak D match, TRBD1 (6 bases). Per the germline V gene, CDR1 is SGHNT and CDR2 is YENEEA. V lost 2 bases and J 6 bases, leaving 7 bases between the germline ends. CDR3 size: 12 residues. The CDR3 here is CASSLQGNGYTF. The CDR3 coding sequence is TGTGCCAGCAGCTTACAGGGGAATGGCTACACCTTC.

The rearrangement joins TRBV7-3 to TRBJ2-1, with a possible D match to TRBD2 (7 bases). The CDR3 is 16 amino acids. CDR1 and CDR2 (germline): SGHTA, FQGTGA. V was pared by 2 bases and J by 0 bases, with 11 bases between. The CDR3 nucleotides read TGTGCCAGCAGCTTAGAGGGGGGGAGCTCCTACAATGAGCAGTTCTTC. Protein: CASSLEGGSSYNEQFF. The whole variable domain, filled in from reference TRBV7-3 and TRBJ2-1, reads GAGVSQTPSNKVTEKGKYVELRCDPISGHTALYWYRQSLGQGPEFLIYFQGTGAADDSGLPNDRFFAVRPEGSVSTLKIQRTERGDSAVYLCASSLEGGSSYNEQFFGPGTRLTVL.

The genes are TRBV5-1 and TRBJ2-5; 8 bases are a match to TRBD2. The CDR3 is made up of 15 amino acids. Germline-derived CDR1 and CDR2 are SGHRS and YFSETQ. V lost 2 bases and J lost 1; bases outside the gene matches: 4. CDR3 sequence (DNA): TGCGCCAGCAGCTTTACGGGGGGGCCCCAAGAGACCCAGTACTTC. This codes for CASSFTGGPQETQYF.